This TCR beta chain originates from a study of blood T cell repertoires in COVID-19. The repertoire was sequenced with immunoSEQ multiplex PCR; TCRdb's copy has only in-frame clones and lacks some. Of about 230,000 clones listed, roughly 88% are singletons. The CDR3 spans 13 residues. The V end lost 7 bases, the J end lost 0 bases, and 11 bases lay between the germline ends. In germline, CDR1 is SGHNT, CDR2 YYREEE (reference sequence). The receptor's source is a man in his forties who had recovered from COVID-19. The chain employs TRBV5-4 and TRBJ2-7, with D possibly matching TRBD2 (5 bases). The material sequenced was peripheral blood. DNA of the CDR3: TGTGCCAGCGAGGGAGAGGGCTCCTACGAGCAGTACTTC. Translating gives CASEGEGSYEQYF.